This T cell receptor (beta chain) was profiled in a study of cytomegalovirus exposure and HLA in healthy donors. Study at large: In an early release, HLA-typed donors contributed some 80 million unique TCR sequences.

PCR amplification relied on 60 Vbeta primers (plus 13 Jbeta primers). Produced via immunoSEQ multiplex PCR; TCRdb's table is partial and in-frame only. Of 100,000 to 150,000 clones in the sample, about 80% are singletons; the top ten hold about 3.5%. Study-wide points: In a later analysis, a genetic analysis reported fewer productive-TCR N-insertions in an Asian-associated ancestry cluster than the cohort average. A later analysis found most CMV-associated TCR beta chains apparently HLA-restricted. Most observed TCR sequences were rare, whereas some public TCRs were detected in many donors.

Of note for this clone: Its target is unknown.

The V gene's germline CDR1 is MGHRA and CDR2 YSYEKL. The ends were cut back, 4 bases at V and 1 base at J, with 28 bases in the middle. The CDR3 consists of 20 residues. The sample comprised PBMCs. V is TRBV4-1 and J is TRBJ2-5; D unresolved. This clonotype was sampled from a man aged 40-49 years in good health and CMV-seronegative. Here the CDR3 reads CASSPFGSTSVRDTQETQYF. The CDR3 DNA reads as TGCGCCAGCAGCCCTTTCGGTTCGACATCAGTTAGAGATACCCAAGAGACCCAGTACTTC.